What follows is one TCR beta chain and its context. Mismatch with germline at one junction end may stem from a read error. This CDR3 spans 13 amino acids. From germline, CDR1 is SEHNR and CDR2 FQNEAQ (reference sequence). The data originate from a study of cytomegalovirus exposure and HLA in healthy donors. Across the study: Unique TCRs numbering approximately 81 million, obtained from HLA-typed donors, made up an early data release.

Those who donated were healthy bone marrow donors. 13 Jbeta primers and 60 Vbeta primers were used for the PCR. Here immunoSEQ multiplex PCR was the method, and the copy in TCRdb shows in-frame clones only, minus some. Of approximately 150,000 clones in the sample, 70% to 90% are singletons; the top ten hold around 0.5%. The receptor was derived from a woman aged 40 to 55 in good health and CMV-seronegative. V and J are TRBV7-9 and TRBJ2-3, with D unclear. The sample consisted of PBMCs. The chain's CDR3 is CSSTLQGTDTQYF. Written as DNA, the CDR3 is TGTTCCAGCACCCTCCAGGGCACAGATACGCAGTATTTT.